This TCR beta chain was retrieved from a study of spatial heterogeneity in lung cancer. Findings and limits, study-wide: Tumor TCRs that were ubiquitous and expanded showed up in blood more at resection than follow-up.

Every molecule of TCR cDNA had its own unique molecular identifier. A single record per CDR3 protein comes from TCRdb applying MiXCR to the 5' RACE reads. Among 95,000 to 130,000 distinct CDR3 sequences listed, 12% were seen once. In its sample, this clonotype was seen a few times. Its specificity is not known. CDR3 length: 13 residues. Germline CDR1 reads WSHSY; CDR2 reads SAAADI. V lost 8 bases and J lost 2, with 12 bases in between. The time point here: blood at routine non-recurrence follow-up after resection. Unsorted tumor, nontumor lung tissue or cryopreserved PBMC supplied the whole RNA. The sample in question was PBMCs, obtained at follow-up. This clonotype was obtained from a male donor with early-stage non-small cell lung cancer. The V and J genes are TRBV10-2 and TRBJ2-5; possibly TRBD1 or TRBD2 for D (5 bases each). The CDR3 DNA sequence: TGCGCCAGCGGGCGTGGGGGTCAAGAGACCCAGTACTTC. Translated, it gives CASGRGGQETQYF.